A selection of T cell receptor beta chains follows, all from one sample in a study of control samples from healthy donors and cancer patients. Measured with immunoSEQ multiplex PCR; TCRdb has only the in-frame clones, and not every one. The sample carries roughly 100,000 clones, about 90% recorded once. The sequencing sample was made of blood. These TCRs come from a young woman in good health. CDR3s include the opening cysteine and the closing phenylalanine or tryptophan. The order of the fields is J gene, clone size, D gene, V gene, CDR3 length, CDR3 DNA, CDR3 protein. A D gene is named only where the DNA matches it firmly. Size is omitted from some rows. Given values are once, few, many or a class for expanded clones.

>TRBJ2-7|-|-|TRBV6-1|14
TGTGCCAGCAGTGAAGACGGAACTTCCTACGAGCAGTACTTC
CASSEDGTSYEQYF
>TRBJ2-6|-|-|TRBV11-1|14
TGTGCCAGCCGCAGCAAGGGTGGGGCCAACGTCCTGACTTTC
CASRSKGGANVLTF
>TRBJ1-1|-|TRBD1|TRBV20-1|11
TGCAGTGCCCTGGGACAGGTTGAAGCTTTCTTT
CSALGQVEAFF
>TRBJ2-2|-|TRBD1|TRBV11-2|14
TGTGCCAGCAGCGGACAGGGACTCACCGGGGAGCTGTTTTTT
CASSGQGLTGELFF
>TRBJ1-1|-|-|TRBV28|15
TGTGCCAGCAGTTCCGGGGGGGCCTCTACTACTGAAGCTTTCTTT
CASSSGGASTTEAFF
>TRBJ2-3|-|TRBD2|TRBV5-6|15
TGTGCCAGCAGCTTGAGCGGGGAGGGAACAGATACGCAGTATTTT
CASSLSGEGTDTQYF
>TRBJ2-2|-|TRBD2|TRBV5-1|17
TGCGCCAGCAGCTCCAGGACTAGCGGGAGAGGTAGTGGGGAGCTGTTTTTT
CASSSRTSGRGSGELFF
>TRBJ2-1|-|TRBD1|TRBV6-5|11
TGTGCCAGCAAGGGGGCCGATGAGCAGTTCTTC
CASKGADEQFF
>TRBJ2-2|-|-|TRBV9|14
TGTGCCAGCAGCGTAGTTGGAGTGGCCGGGGAGCTGTTTTTT
CASSVVGVAGELFF
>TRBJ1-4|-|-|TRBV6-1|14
TGTGCCAGCAGTGAACGATGGGCAAATGAAAAACTGTTTTTT
CASSERWANEKLFF
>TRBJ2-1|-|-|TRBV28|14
TGTGCCAGCAGTTCCCCCCCAGGGTACAATGAGCAGTTCTTC
CASSSPPGYNEQFF
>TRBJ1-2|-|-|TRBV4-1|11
TGCGCCAGCAGCCAAAACTATGGCTACACCTTC
CASSQNYGYTF
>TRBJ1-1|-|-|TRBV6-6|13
TGTGCCAGCACTGGTTTGACACGCTCTGAAGCTTTCTTT
CASTGLTRSEAFF
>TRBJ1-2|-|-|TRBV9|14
TGTGCCAGCAGCGTAGGGGGGACGGATTATGGCTACACCTTC
CASSVGGTDYGYTF
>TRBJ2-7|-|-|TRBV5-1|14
TGCGCCAGCAGGATAACGGGAGTCTCCTACGAGCAGTACTTC
CASRITGVSYEQYF
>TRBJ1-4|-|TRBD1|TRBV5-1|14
TGCGCCAGCAGCTTGCAACAGGGGGAAGAAAAACTGTTTTTT
CASSLQQGEEKLFF
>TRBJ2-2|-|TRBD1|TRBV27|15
TGTGCCAGCAGACCAGGACAGGTTGCCACCGGGGAGCTGTTTTTT
CASRPGQVATGELFF
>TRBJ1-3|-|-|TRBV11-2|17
TGTGCCAGCAGCTTACGAAGGGAGAGGGGCTCTGGAAACACCATATATTTT
CASSLRRERGSGNTIYF
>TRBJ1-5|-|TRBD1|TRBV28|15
TGTGCCAGCAGTCACGGACAGGGGGGCAATCAGCCCCAGCATTTT
CASSHGQGGNQPQHF
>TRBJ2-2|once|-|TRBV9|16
TGTGCCAGCAGCGGGGTCTCCGGCAGTCCCGCCGGGGAGCTGTTTTTT
CASSGVSGSPAGELFF
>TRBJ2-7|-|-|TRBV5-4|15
TGTGCCAGCAGCGTGGATCCGGGACATTCCCACGAGCAGTACTTC
CASSVDPGHSHEQYF
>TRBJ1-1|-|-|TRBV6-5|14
TGTGCCTGCTCCCCGAGGATCCGGGACACTGAAGCTTTCTTT
CACSPRIRDTEAFF
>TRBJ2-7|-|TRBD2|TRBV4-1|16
TGCGCCAGCAGCCAAGATCGACGGGAGGTCTCCTACGAGCAGTACTTC
CASSQDRREVSYEQYF
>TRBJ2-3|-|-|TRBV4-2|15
TGTGCCAGCAGCCCTAGCTGGAGTGGCACAGATACGCAGTATTTT
CASSPSWSGTDTQYF
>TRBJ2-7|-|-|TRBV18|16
TGTGCCAGCTCACCACCGCCAGGAGAGAGGGGTGGCGAGCAGTACTTC
CASSPPPGERGGEQYF
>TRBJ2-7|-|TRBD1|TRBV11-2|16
TGTGCCAGCAGCTTTCCCCCGGGACAGGGTCACTACGAGCAGTACTTC
CASSFPPGQGHYEQYF
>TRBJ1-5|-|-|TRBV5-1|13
TGCGCCAGCAGCTTGGGAGAGGGCCAGCCCCAGCATTTT
CASSLGEGQPQHF
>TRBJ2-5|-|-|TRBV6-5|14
TGTGCCAGCAGGGGGGTCGGGGGACAAGAGACCCAGTACTTC
CASRGVGGQETQYF
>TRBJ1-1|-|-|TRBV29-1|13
TGCAGCGCCCTTGAGGGCGGGAGCACTGAAGCTTTCTTT
CSALEGGSTEAFF
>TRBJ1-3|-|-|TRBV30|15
TGTGCCTGGAGTGTAGATTGGTCGCCAGGAAACACCATATATTTT
CAWSVDWSPGNTIYF
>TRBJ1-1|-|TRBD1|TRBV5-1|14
TGCGCCAGCAGTCAGGGACAGGGGTACACTGAAGCTTTCTTT
CASSQGQGYTEAFF